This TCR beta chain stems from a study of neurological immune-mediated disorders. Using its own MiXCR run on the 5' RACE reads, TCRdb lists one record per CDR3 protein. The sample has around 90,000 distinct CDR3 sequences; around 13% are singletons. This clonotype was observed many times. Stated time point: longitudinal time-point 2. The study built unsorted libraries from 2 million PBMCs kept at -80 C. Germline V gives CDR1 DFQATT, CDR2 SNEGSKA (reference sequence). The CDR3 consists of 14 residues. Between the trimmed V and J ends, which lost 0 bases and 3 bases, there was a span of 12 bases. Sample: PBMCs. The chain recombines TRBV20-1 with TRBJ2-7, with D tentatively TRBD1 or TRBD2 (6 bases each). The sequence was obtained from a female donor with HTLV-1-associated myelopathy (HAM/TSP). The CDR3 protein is CSAREGGINYEQYF. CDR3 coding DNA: TGCAGTGCTAGAGAGGGGGGCATCAACTACGAGCAGTACTTC.